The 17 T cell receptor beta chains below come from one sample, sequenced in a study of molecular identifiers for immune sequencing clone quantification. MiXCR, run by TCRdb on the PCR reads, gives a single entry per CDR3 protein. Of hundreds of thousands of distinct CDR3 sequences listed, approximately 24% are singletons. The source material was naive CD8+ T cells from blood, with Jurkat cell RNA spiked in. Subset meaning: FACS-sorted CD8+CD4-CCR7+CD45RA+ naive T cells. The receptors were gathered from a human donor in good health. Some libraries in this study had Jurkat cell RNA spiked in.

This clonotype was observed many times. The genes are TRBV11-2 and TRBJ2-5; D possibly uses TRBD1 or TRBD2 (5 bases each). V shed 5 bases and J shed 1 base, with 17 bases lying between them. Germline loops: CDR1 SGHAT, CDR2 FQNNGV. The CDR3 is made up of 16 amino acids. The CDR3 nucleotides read TGTGCCAGCAGCAGGGCGTCGGGGCCTTCCCAAGAGACCCAGTACTTC. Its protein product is CASSRASGPSQETQYF.

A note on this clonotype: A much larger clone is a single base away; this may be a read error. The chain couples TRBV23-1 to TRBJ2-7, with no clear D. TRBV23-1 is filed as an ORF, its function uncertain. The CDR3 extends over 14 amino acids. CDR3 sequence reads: CASSQRAETYKQYF. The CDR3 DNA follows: TGCGCCAGCAGTCAAAGGGCAGAAACCTACAAGCAGTACTTC.

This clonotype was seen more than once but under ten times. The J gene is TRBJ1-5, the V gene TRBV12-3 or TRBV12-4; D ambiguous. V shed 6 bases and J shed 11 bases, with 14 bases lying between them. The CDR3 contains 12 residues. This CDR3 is CASSPDREAQHF. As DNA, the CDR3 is TGTGCCAGCAGCCCCGATCGGGAGGCCCAGCATTTT.

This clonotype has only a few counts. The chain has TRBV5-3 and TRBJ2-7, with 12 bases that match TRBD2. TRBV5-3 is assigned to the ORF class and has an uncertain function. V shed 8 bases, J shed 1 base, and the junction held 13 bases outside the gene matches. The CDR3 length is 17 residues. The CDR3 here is CASGLALAGGISYEQYF. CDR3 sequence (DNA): TGTGCCAGCGGCTTGGCCCTAGCGGGAGGGATATCCTACGAGCAGTACTTC.

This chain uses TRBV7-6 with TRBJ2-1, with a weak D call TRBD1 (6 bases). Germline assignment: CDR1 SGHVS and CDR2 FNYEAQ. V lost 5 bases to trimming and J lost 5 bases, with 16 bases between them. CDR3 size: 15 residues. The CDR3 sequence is CASSPTHGQNNEQFF. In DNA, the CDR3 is TGTGCCAGCAGCCCGACACATGGACAGAACAATGAGCAGTTCTTC.

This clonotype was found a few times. The CDR3 loop is CASSQYEFRQYF. The DNA for the CDR3 is TGTGCCAGCAGCCAATACGAGTTTCGGCAGTACTTC. This chain links TRBV16 with TRBJ2-7; the D is unclear. Trimming took 1 base from V and 9 from J, leaving 10 bases between them. Germline V gene data show CDR1 as KGHSY and CDR2 as FQNENV. This CDR3 is 12 amino acids long.

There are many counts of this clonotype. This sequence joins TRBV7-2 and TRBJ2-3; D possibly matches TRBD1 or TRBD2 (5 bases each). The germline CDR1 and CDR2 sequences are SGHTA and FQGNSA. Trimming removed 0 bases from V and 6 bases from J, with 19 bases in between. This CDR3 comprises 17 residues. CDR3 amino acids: CASSLAQGDTRRDTQYF. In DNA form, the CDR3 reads TGTGCCAGCAGCTTAGCCCAGGGCGACACAAGGAGGGATACGCAGTATTTT.

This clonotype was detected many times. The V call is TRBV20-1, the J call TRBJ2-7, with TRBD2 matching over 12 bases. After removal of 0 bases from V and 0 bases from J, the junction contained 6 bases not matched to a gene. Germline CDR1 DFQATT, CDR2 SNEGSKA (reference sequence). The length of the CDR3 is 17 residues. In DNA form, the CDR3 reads TGCAGTGCTAGAGATCTGCTAGCGGGGGGGAGCTCCTACGAGCAGTACTTC. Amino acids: CSARDLLAGGSSYEQYF.

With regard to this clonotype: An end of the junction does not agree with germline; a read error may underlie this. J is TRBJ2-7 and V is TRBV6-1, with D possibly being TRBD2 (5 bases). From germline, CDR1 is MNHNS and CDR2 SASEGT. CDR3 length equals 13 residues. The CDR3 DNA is TGTGCCGGCAGTGAGTGGGCGGGTATTGGGCAGTACTTC. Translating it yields CAGSEWAGIGQYF.

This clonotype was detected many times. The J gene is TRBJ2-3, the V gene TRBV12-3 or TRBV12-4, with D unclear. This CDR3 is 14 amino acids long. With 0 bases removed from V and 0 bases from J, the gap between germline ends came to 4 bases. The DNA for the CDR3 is TGTGCCAGCAGTTTAGCGACTAGCACAGATACGCAGTATTTT. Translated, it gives CASSLATSTDTQYF.

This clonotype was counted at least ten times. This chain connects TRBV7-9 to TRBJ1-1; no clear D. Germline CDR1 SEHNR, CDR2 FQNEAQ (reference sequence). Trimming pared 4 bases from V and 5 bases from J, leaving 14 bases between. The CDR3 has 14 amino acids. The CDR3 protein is CASSYPFEGTEAFF. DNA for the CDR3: TGTGCCAGCAGCTACCCTTTTGAAGGGACTGAAGCTTTCTTT.

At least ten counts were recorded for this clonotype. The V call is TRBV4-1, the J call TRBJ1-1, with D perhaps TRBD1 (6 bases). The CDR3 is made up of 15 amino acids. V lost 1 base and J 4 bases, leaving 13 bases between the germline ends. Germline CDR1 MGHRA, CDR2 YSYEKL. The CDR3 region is CASSQGWGASTEAFF. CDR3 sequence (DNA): TGCGCCAGCAGCCAAGGTTGGGGGGCGAGCACTGAAGCTTTCTTT.

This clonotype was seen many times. CDR3 DNA sequence: TGCGCCAGCAGCCAGCCGGGACTGGGGGCCTACGAGCAGTACTTC. It yields the protein CASSQPGLGAYEQYF. V is TRBV4-1 and J is TRBJ2-7; a possible D gene is TRBD2 (6 bases). V lost 3 bases and J lost 2, with 14 bases in between. The germline CDR1 and CDR2 sequences are MGHRA and YSYEKL. There are 15 residues in the CDR3.

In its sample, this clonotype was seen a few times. This CDR3 is CASSLGLGTANTGELFF. The CDR3 bases are TGTGCCAGCAGCTTGGGGCTAGGTACCGCGAACACCGGGGAGCTGTTTTTT. The V gene is TRBV5-8, the J gene TRBJ2-2; no clear D. V was shortened by 0 bases and J by 0 bases, with 12 bases between the two germline ends. The CDR3 has 17 amino acids. Germline values: CDR1 SGHTS, CDR2 YDEGEE.

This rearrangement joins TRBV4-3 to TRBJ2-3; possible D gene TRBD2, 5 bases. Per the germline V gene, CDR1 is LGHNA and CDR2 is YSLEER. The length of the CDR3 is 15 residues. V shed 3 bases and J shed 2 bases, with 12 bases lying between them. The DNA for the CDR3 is TGCGCCAGCAGCCAGGGAGCTGCCGTCACAGATACGCAGTATTTT. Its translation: CASSQGAAVTDTQYF.

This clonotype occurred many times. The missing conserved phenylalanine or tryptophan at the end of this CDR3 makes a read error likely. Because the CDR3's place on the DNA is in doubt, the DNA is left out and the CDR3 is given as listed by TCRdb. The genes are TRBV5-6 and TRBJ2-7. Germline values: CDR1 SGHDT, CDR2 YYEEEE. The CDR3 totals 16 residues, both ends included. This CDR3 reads CASSLGTAPTSSTSES.

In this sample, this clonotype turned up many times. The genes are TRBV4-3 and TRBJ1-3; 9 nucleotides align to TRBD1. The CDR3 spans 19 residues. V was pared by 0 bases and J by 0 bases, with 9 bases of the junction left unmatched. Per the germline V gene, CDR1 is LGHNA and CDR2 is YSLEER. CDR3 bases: TGCGCCAGCAGCCAAGACCCGGGACAGGGTGTCGACTCTGGAAACACCATATATTTT. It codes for CASSQDPGQGVDSGNTIYF.